This T cell receptor (beta chain) appears in the sequencing data of a study of cytomegalovirus exposure and HLA in healthy donors (dated by TCRdb to the late 2010s). For the study in its entirety: According to an earlier analysis of 587 of the donors, about 179 million T cells yielded roughly 100 million unique TCR beta sequences and 276 Gb of sequence data. An early release that covered approximately 600 HLA-typed donors contained approximately 290 gigabases of sequencing data and about 93 million unique TCR sequences. Of the 300 to 450 genotyped donors, roughly 85% fell in the genetic ancestry cluster associated with self-reported Caucasian donors. The study aimed to test whether signatures of past pathogen exposure could be identified by cataloging public T cell receptors. The T cell repertoires of several hundred subjects were profiled by immunosequencing and related to cytomegalovirus serostatus. Besides the first cohort of approximately 670 subjects, a separate validation cohort made up of 90 to 150 different subjects was used. To predict cytomegalovirus infection status, the study combined high-throughput TCR immunosequencing, statistical association of individual TCRs with disease status, and machine learning. In a later analysis, previously published TCR beta repertoires from roughly 710 donors were re-analyzed and high-resolution HLA genotyping was added so that TCR occurrence patterns could be studied. The later analysis used no new phenotypic data to find candidate immune exposures, relying instead on TCR beta sequences and their occurrence across donors. To decide whether each TCR beta V gene segment behaved as functional or pseudogenic, an earlier analysis of fewer than 750 of the donors relied on high-throughput TCR beta sequencing. Donor age, sex, ethnicity and CMV serostatus were collected together with the repertoire data. In a later genetic analysis, genome-wide SNP genotypes for 398 of the 666 donors were used, and that subset was treated as a discovery cohort. All discovery cohort repertoires had been generated using a single sequencing platform. Class I and class II HLA loci were covered by the typing at four-digit resolution. Typing coverage differed by locus: A, B, C, DRB1 and DQB1 were typed in roughly 620-640 donors, DQA1 in about 550, DPA1 in approximately 610, and DPB1 in around 490. Because of strong linkage in the cohort, five DR-DQ haplotypes were treated as single units for association and clustering. On average, around 200,000 unique TCR beta nucleotide sequences were sequenced per donor among several hundred genotyped donors of the cohort, with 15% to 20% of those sequences being non-productive.

The cohort was made up of under 800 healthy bone marrow donors. At the time of sampling, all cohort members were nominally healthy, though unrecorded immune exposures were likely present. The donor tested CMV seropositive and was one of the 289 seropositive cohort members. A peripheral blood sample was collected from each donor, and TCR beta sequencing was performed on peripheral blood mononuclear cells. The Qiagen DNeasy Blood Extraction Kit was used to extract genomic DNA from the blood cell samples. The library came from the immunoSEQ multiplex PCR assay. For the multiplex PCR, a mixture combining 60 forward primers for TCR Vbeta segments and 13 reverse primers for TCR Jbeta segments was used. The CDR3 region of rearranged TCR beta genes was amplified from genomic DNA by a multiplex PCR assay. The Illumina HiSeq System was used to sequence the amplified TCR beta libraries as 87-base-pair reads. Concerning the study's data processing: In a later analysis, 70 million to 95 million unique TCR beta chains were counted across the approximately 670 repertoires, and roughly 11 million of these chains were shared by at least two donors. Raw reads were error-corrected and collapsed into unique sequences with a nearest-neighbor algorithm that merged closely related sequences to remove PCR and sequencing errors. CDR3 sequences were aligned to IMGT reference sequences to assign V, D and J gene segments. For a sequence to be retained, a match of at least six nucleotides was required to both a V gene segment and a J gene segment. A rearrangement was called productive if the CDR3 had no stop codons and remained in frame with V and J, and every other rearrangement was called non-productive. CDR3 was defined according to IMGT convention as the region running from the second conserved V-encoded cysteine to the conserved J-encoded phenylalanine. In an earlier analysis of approximately 500 of the donors, sequences lacking an unambiguous match to a single V gene segment were excluded. An earlier analysis of almost 600 of the donors classified V segments as functional when productive rearrangements were above 56.7% and as segregating when the standard deviation between donors was above 5%. To diagnose cytomegalovirus status from the catalog of TCR beta chain sequences, a statistical classification framework was built. In a later analysis, TCR nucleotide sequences were compared against IMGT/GENE-DB human TR gene sequences so that V and J genes could be assigned. In a later analysis, CDR3 sequences and most-parsimonious VDJ recombination scenarios were assigned using the TCRdist pipeline. In a later analysis, every TCR beta chain was defined by the combination of its CDR3 amino acid sequence and its V-gene family, and reads without a unique V-gene family were dropped. As a way to deal with suspected cross-contamination and a sequencing artifact, a later analysis dropped 450 to 700 nucleotide sequences that were highly shared and had low generation probability. For each public chain, a later analysis derived a clonal expansion index from normalized ranks of inferred template counts within each repertoire. A later analysis computed generation probabilities with a VDJ recombination model fitted to out-of-frame rearrangements, and checked the results against IGoR. In a later analysis, hypergeometric tests were used to score TCR-TCR, TCR-HLA and TCR-CMV co-occurrence, with a repertoire-size bias correction applied to TCR pairs. In a later analysis, false discovery rates were estimated by permuting HLA or CMV assignments 20 times. In a later analysis, co-occurring TCRs were grouped using DBSCAN, and TCRdist sequence similarity was added for clustering within HLA-allele-positive subsets. Repertoires with fewer than 30,000 or more than 120,000 public chains were left out of co-occurrence clustering, as were five repertoires with anomalous nucleotide sharing. What TCRdb holds here is the immuneACCESS table cut down to in-frame rearrangements. Part of the clones is not present; checked against another copy, under half of the missing clones reflect an unresolved V gene, and the others are unexplained. That table furnishes V, J and clone size, whereas the DNA furnished D and trimming. The sample includes 150,000 to 200,000 clones, with around two thirds observed a single time. The ten largest clones represent over 9.5% of the sample.

Between the V and J ends, shortened by 4 bases and 5 bases respectively, the junction contains 33 bases. The CDR3 starts with the cysteine, ends with the phenylalanine, and has 20 residues. Of the read, only the CDR3 DNA is kept; its 60 bases are in frame from base 1. CDR1 and CDR2, per the germline V gene (reference sequence), are SGHNT and YYREEE. Of note for this clone: It has no known antigen specificity. Base qualities are not at hand, and no much larger clone is one base apart.

Here is what the overall study found, with its caveats: In a later analysis, several top co-occurrence clusters were reported to appear linked to parvovirus B19, influenza, CMV and Epstein-Barr virus. In this cohort, only TCR beta chains were sequenced, and detectable features were limited by the absence of alpha or paired-chain data. A later analysis found that HLA-associated TCR beta chains were more clonally expanded and had lower generation probabilities than equally common non-associated chains. Strong co-occurrence of HLA alleles, especially DR and DQ, made assigning TCR associations to individual alleles difficult. A further reported finding was that TCR beta sequences accurately predicted the HLA-A and HLA-B alleles for most subjects in the first cohort. Roughly uniform sequencing depth across donors was assumed in presence/absence analyses, although this assumption may not hold. Fewer than 20 rarely observed V segments, including chromosome 9 orphons, were excluded from the earlier analysis of almost 600 of the donors because counts were too low. A few of the identified cytomegalovirus-associated TCR beta chains were confirmed in vitro to be specific for cytomegalovirus antigens. Cytomegalovirus status was reported to be diagnosed by the classifier with high specificity and sensitivity in both the original and validation cohorts. In a later analysis, some 17,000 TCR beta sequences were associated with specific HLA alleles at a false discovery rate of 0.05. A later analysis found that most CMV-associated TCR beta chains appeared HLA-restricted, with HLA associations seemingly driven largely by CMV exposure. In a later genetic analysis, fewer N-insertions in productive TCRs were reported among donors in an Asian-associated ancestry cluster than the roughly 640-donor mean. HLA typing was unavailable for some donors at each locus, so association tests used only the typed subset. Because the 87-base-pair reads could not distinguish some IMGT-functional V segments, including TRBV6-2 and TRBV6-3, those segments were excluded. Linkage disequilibrium might explain the correlated functional status among segregating V segments, but an unknown experimental factor could not be ruled out. In an earlier analysis of fewer than 700 of the donors, most TCR beta V segments appeared in productive rearrangements about 87% or about 30% of the time, broadly matching IMGT annotations. Immune exposure information for the cohort was limited to CMV serostatus. While some public TCRs were present in many individuals, most TCR sequences turned up only very rarely across donors. A later genetic analysis associated a missense DCLRE1C variant with V-gene and J-gene trimming of TCR beta chains, and an independent cohort replicated the association. In a later analysis, TCR association rates were found to vary across HLA loci, with the most associated TCRs seen for DRB1 alleles and the fewest for HLA-C alleles. The authors suggested that the approach could potentially be extended to other disease states and immunological phenotypes. In the study, about 150 TCR beta chains were listed as associated with cytomegalovirus. A cluster of highly shared sequence variants was judged likely to be a technical artifact of the sequencing pipeline.

This TCR was recovered from a young man in good health and CMV-seropositive. Material for sequencing was PBMCs. The chain was built from TRBV5-4 and TRBJ2-5, with a tentative D gene TRBD2 over 5 matching bases. Here is the DNA: TGTGCCAGCAGCCCGTTCGGGTCAGCGGTCGAGATTATAACCTGGGAGACCCAGTACTTC. Its amino acids are CASSPFGSAVEIITWETQYF.